The source of this T cell receptor beta chain is a study of T-cell memory formation after mild COVID-19. This CDR3 has 16 amino acids. The V gene lost 4 bases and the J gene lost 0 bases, with 13 bases spanning the gap. The V gene's germline CDR1 is LGHNA and CDR2 YNFKEQ. TCRdb re-derived calls from the 5' RACE reads in MiXCR, one entry per CDR3 protein. The sample has some 450,000 distinct CDR3 sequences, 20% seen once. This clonotype was picked up many times. The specimen was PBMCs or a T cell subset sorted from them (not recorded which). The genes are TRBV4-2 and TRBJ1-3, with D possibly being TRBD1 (6 bases). The sequence was collected from an adult woman who had mild COVID-19 (a few samples of this study predate the infection). Cell type and time point are not known. CDR3 nucleotide sequence: TGTGCCAGCAGCCCCTCTTTGGACAGCTCTGGAAACACCATATATTTT. It specifies CASSPSLDSSGNTIYF.